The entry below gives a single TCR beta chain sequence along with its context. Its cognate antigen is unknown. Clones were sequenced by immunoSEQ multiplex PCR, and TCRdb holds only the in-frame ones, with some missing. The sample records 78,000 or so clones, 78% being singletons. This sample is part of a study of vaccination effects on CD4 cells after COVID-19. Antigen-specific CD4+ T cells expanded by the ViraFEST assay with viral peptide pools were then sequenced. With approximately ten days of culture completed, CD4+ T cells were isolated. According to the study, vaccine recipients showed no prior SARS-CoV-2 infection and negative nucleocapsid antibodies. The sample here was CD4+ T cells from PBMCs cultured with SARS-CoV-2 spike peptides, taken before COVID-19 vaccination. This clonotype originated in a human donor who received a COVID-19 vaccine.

CDR3 protein: CASSFGANTGELFF. CDR3 nucleotides: TGTGCCAGCAGCTTCGGAGCAAACACCGGGGAGCTGTTTTTT. The chain joins TRBV11-3 to TRBJ2-2, with D unresolved. The V end was cut by 3 bases, the J end by 2 bases, with 7 bases between. This CDR3 has 14 amino acids. CDR1 and CDR2 from the germline V gene are SGHNT and YENEEA. Filled out from reference TRBV11-3 and TRBJ2-2, the complete variable domain reads EAGVVQSPRYKIIEKKQPVAFWCNPISGHNTLYWYLQNLGQGPELLIRYENEEAVDDSQLPKDRFSAERLKGVDSTLKIQPAELGDSAVYLCASSFGANTGELFFGEGSRLTVL.